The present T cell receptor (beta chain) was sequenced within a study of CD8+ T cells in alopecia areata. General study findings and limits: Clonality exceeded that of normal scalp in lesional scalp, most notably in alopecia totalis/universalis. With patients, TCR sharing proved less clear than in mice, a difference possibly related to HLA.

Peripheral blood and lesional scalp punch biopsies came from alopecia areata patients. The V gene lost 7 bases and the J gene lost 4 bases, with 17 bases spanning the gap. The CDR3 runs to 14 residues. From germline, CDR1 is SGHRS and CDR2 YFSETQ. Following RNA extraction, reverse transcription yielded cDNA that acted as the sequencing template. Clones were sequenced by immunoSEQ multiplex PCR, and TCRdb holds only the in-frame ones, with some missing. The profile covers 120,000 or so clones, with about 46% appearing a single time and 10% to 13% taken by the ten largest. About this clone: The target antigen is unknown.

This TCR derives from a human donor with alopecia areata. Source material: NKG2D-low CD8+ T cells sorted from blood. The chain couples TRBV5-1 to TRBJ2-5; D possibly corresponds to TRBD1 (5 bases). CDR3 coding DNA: TGCGCCAGCGGACACAGGAGTTTACGAGAGACCCAGTACTTC. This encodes CASGHRSLRETQYF.